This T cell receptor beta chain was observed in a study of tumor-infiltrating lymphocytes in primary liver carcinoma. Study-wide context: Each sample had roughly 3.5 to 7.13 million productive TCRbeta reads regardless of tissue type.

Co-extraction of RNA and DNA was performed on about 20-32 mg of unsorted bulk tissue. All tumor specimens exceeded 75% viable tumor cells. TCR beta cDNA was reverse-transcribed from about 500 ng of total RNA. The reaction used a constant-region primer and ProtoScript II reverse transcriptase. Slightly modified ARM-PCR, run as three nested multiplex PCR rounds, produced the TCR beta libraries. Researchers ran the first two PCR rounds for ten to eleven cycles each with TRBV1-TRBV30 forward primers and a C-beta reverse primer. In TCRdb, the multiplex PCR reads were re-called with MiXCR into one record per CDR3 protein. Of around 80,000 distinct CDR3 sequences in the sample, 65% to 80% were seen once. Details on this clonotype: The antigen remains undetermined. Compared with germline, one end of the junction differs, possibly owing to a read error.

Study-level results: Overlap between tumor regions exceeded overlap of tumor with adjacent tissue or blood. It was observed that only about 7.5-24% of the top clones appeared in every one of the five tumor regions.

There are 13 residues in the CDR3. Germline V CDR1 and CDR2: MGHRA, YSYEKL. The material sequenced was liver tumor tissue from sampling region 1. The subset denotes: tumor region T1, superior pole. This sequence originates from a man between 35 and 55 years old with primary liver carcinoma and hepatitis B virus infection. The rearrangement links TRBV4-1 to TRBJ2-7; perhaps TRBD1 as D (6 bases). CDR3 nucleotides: TGCGCAAGCAGACAAGCTGCGACAGGCGAGCAGTACTTC. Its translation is CASRQAATGEQYF.